Listed here are 3 T cell receptor beta chains from one sample, sequenced in a study of persistence of HIV-infected CD4 T cells. The antigens these receptors bind are not known. The libraries were made with immunoSEQ version 4 in survey mode. TCRdb's table, derived via immunoSEQ multiplex PCR, lists solely in-frame clones and lacks some. Here the sample spans around 35,000 clones, around 80% being singletons. The stimulus was lysate of CMV-infected fibroblasts, about 10 ug/mL. Memory cells lacking CD40L and CD69 with high CD45RO were sorted. The sample consisted of CD4+ T cells sorted from PBMCs after roughly 18-hour stimulation, taken from a patient who received antiretroviral therapy. The receptors originated from an adult man with HIV who was CMV-seropositive.

This clone has a single count. V gene TRBV29-1 combines with J gene TRBJ1-3; D perhaps matches TRBD1 (6 bases). V gave up 7 bases and J gave up 4 bases, with 17 bases separating them. Germline V gives CDR1 SQVTM, CDR2 ANQGSEA. The CDR3 contains 14 residues. The DNA for the CDR3 is TGCAGCGCCATACGCGGGACACAAGGAAACACCATATATTTT. Protein sequence: CSAIRGTQGNTIYF.

The chain uses TRBV28 and TRBJ2-7, with 10 bases fitting TRBD1. V lost 6 bases and J lost 3; bases outside the gene matches: 5. Germline CDR1 MDHEN, CDR2 SYDVKM. This CDR3 spans 14 amino acids. In DNA form, the CDR3 reads TGTGCCAGCAGGGGAGGACAGGGGGTCTACGAGCAGTACTTC. This encodes CASRGGQGVYEQYF.

This clone was picked up a small number of times. This sequence joins TRBV7-6 and TRBJ2-2, with a possible D match to TRBD1 (6 bases). V was trimmed by 3 bases and J by 5 bases, leaving 13 bases between them. CDR3 length: 15 amino acids. Germline CDR1 and CDR2: SGHVS and FNYEAQ. Here the CDR3 DNA reads TGTGCCAGCAGCTTGGGCCCAACAGGGACCGGGGAGCTGTTTTTT. As protein: CASSLGPTGTGELFF.